What follows describes a single T cell receptor beta chain. What it recognizes is unknown. The data are from a study of CD8 T cells in ankylosing spondylitis. Quantitative 5'-RACE with molecular barcodes was used to make the TCR beta libraries. TCRdb recomputed calls from the 5' RACE reads with MiXCR, one row per CDR3 protein. Of 200,000 to 250,000 distinct CDR3 sequences listed, 25% to 30% are singletons. Study outcomes and limitations: Significant enrichment of disease-linked clones was reportedly seen in matched ankylosing spondylitis synovial fluid. Ankylosing spondylitis blood appeared to be characterized by a TCR beta motif of 8 or 9 highly homologous variants. Reactive arthritis synovial fluid and blood were previously reported to contain some motif variants.

The CDR3 runs 14 residues. Trimming took off 7 bases at V and 1 base at J, with 12 bases between the two ends. The TCR sequence derives from a male donor with ankylosing spondylitis or in good health (not recorded which). Material: blood, either unsorted or a sorted T cell fraction (not recorded which). The rearrangement uses TRBV12-3 or TRBV12-4 and TRBJ2-3; a weak D match, TRBD2 (5 bases). The CDR3 sequence: CASNAGARTDTQYF. In DNA, the CDR3 is TGTGCCAGCAACGCGGGCGCTCGCACAGATACGCAGTATTTT.